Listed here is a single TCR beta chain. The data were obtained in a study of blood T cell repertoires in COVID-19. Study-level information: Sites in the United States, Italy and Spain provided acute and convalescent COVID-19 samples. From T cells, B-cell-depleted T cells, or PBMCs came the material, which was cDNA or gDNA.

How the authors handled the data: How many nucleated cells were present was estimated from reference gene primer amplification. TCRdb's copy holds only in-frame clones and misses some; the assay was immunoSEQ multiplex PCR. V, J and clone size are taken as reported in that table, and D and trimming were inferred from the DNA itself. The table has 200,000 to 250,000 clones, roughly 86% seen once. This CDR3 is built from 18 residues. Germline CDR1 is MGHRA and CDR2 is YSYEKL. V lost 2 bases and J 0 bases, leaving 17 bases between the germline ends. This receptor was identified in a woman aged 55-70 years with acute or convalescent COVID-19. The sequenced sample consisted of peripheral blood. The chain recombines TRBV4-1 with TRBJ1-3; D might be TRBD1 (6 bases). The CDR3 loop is CASSQFPPGATSGNTIYF. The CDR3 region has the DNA TGCGCCAGCAGCCAATTTCCCCCAGGGGCCACCTCTGGAAACACCATATATTTT.